The T cell receptor (beta chain) described here comes from a study of blood T cell repertoires in COVID-19. Profiled with immunoSEQ multiplex PCR; TCRdb holds only in-frame clones, not every one. Here the sample spans roughly 190,000 clones, roughly four fifths being singletons. This CDR3 comprises 14 residues. Germline V gives CDR1 MNHEY, CDR2 SMNVEV (reference sequence). V was pared by 6 bases and J by 1 base, with 6 bases of the junction left unmatched. What was sequenced was peripheral blood. The sequence was collected from a woman aged 40 to 50 with acute or convalescent COVID-19. J is TRBJ2-7 and V is TRBV27; 7 bases are shared with TRBD2. CDR3 amino acids: CASSFSGASYEQYF. The DNA for the CDR3 is TGTGCCAGCAGCTTCAGCGGGGCTTCCTACGAGCAGTACTTC.